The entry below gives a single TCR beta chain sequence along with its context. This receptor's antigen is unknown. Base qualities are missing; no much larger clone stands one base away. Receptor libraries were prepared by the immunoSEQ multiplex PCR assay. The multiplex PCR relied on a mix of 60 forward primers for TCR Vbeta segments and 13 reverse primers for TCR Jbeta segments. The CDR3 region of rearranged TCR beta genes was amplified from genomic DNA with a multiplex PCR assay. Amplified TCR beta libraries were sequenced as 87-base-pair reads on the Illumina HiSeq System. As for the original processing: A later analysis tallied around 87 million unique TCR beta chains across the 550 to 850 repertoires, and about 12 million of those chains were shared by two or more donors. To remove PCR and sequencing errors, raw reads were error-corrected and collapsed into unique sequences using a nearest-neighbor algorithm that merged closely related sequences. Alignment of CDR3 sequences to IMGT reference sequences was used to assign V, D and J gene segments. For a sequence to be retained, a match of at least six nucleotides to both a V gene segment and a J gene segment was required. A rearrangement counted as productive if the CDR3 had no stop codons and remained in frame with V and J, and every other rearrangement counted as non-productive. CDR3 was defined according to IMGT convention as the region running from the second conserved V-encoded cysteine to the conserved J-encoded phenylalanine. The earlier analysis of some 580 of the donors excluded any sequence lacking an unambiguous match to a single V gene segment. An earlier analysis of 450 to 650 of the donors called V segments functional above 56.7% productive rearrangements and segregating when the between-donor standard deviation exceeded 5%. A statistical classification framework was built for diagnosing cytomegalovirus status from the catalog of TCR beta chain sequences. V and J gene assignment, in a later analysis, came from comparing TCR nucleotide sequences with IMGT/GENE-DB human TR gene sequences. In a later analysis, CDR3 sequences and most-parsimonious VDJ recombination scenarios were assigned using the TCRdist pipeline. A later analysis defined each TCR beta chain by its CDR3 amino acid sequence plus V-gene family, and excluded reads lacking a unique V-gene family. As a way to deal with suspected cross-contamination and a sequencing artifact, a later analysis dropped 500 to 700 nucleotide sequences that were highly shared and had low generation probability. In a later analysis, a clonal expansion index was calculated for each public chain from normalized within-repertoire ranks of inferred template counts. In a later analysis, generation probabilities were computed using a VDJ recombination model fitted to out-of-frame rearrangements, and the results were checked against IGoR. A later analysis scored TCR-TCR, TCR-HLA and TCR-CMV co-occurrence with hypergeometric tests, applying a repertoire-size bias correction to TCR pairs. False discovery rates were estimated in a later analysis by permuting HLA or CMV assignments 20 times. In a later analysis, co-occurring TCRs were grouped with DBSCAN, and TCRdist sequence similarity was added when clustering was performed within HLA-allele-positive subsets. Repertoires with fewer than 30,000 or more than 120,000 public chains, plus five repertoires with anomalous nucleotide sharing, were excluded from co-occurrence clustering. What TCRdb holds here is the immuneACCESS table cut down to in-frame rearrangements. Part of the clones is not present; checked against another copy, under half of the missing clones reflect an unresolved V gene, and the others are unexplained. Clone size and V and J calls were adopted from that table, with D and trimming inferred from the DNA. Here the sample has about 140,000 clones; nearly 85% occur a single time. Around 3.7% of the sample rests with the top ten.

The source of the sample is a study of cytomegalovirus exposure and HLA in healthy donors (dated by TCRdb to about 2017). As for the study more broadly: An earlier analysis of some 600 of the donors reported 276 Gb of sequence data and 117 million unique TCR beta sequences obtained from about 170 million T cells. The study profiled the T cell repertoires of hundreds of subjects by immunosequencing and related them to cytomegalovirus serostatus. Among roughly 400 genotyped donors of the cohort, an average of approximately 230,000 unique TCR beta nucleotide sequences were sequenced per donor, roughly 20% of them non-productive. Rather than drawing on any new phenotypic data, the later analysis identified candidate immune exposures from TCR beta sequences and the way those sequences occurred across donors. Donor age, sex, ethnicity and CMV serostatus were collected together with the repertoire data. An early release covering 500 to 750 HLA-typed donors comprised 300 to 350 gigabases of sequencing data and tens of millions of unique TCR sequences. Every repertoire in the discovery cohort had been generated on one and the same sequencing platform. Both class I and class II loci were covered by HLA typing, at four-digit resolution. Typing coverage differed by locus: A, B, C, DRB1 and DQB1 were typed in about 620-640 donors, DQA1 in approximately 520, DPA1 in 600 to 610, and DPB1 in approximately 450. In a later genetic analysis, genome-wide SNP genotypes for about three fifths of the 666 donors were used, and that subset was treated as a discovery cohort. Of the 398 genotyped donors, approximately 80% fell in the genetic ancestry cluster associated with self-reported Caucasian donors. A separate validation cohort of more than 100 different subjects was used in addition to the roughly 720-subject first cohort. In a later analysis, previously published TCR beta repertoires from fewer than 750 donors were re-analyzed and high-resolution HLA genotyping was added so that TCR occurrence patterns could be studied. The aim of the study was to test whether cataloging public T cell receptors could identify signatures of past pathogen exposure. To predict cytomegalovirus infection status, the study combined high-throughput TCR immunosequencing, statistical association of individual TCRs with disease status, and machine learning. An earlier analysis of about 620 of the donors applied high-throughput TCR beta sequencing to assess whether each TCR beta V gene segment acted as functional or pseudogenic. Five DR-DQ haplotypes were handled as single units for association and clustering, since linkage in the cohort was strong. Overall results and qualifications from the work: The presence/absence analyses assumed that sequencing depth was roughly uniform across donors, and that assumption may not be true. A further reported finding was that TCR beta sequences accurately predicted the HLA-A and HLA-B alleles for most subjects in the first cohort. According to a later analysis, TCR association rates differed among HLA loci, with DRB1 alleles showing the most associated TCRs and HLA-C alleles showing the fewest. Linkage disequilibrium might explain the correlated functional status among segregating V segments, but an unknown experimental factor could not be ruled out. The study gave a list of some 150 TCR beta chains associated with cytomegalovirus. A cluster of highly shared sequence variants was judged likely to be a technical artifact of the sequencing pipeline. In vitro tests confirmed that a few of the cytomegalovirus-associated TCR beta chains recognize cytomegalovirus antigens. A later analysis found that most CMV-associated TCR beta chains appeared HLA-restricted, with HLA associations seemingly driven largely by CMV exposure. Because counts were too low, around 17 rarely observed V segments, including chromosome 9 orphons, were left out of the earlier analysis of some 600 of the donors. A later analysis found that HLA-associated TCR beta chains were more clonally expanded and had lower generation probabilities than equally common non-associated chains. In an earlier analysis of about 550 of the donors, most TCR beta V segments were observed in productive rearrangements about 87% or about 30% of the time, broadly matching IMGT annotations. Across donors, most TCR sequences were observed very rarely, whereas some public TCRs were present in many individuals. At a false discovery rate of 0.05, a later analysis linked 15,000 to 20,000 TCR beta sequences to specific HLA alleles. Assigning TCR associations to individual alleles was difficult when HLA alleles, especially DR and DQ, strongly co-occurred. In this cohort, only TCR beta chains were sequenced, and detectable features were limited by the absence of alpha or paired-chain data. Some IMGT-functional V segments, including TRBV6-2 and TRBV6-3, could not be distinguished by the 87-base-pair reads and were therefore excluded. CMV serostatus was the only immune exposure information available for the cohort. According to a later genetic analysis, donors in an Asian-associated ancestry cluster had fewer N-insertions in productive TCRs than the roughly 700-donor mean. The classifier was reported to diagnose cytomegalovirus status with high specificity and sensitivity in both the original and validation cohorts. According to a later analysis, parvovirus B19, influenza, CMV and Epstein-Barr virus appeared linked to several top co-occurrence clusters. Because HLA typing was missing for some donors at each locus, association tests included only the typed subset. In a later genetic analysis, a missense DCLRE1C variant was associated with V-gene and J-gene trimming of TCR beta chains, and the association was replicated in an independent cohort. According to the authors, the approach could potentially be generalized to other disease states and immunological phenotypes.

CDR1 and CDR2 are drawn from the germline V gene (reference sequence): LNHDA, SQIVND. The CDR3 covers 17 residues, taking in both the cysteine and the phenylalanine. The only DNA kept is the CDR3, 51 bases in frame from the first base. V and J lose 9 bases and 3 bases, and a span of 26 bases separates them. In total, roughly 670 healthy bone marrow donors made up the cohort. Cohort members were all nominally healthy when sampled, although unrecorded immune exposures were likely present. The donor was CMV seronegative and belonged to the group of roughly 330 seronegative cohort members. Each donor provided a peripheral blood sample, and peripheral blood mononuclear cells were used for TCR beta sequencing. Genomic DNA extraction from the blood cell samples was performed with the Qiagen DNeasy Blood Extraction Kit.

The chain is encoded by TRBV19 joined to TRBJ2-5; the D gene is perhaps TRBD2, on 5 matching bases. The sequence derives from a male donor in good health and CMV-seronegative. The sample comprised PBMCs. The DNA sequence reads TGTGCCAGGCTGAGTCCCCCTAGCCTCCGTCGAGAAGAGACCCAGTACTTC. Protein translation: CARLSPPSLRREETQYF.